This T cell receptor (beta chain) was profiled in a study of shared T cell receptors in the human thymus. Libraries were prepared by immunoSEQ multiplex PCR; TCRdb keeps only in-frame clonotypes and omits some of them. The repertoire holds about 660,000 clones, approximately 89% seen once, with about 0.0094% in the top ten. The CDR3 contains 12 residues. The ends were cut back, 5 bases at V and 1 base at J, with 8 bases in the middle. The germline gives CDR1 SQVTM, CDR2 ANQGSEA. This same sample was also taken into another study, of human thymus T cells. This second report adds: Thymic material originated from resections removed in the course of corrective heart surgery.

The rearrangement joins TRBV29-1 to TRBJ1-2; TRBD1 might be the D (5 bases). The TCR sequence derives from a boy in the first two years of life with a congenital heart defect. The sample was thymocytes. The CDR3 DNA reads TGCAGCGTTCGACAGATTAACTATGGCTACACCTTC. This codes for CSVRQINYGYTF.